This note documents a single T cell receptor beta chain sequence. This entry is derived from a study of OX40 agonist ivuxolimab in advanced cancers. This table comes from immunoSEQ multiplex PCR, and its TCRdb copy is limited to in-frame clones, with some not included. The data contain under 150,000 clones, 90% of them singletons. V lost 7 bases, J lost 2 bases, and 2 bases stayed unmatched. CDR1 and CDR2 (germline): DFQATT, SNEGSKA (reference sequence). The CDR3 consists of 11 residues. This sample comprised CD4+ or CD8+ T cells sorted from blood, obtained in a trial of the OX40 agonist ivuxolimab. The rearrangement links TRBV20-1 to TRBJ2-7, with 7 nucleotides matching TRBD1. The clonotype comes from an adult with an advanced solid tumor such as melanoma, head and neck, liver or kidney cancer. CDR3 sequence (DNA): TGCAGTGAACAGGGGCCCTACGAGCAGTACTTC. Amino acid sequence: CSEQGPYEQYF.